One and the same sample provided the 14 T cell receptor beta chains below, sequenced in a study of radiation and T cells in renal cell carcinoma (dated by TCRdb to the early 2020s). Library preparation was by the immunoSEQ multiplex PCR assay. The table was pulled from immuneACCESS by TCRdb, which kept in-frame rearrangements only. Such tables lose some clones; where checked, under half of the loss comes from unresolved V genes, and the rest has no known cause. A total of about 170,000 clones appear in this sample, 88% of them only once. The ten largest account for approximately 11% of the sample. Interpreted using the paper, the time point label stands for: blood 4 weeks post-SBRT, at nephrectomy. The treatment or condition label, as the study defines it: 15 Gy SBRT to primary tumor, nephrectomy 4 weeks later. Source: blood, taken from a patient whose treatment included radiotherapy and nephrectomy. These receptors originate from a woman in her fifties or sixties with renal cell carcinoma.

The chain's CDR3 is CASSDRYNIQYF. In DNA form, the CDR3 reads TGTGCCAGCTCGGACAGGTATAACATTCAGTACTTC. The V gene is TRBV28, the J gene TRBJ2-4; TRBD1 agrees at 7 bases. This CDR3 spans 12 amino acids. The ends lost 8 bases at V and 7 bases at J; junction bases unmatched: 5. Germline CDR1 reads MDHEN; CDR2 reads SYDVKM.

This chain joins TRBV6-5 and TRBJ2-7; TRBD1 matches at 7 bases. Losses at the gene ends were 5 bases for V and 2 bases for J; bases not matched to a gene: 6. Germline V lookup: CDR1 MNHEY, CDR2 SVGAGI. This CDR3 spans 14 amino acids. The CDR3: CASSVWTGAYEQYF. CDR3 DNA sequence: TGTGCCAGCAGTGTCTGGACAGGAGCCTACGAGCAGTACTTC.

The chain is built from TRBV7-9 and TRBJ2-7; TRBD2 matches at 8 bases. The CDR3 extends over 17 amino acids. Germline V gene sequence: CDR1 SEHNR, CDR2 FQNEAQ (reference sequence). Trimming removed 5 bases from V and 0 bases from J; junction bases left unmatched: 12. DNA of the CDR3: TGTGCCAGCAGCCTCCCTCGGCTCGGGGGGGCCTCCTACGAGCAGTACTTC. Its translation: CASSLPRLGGASYEQYF. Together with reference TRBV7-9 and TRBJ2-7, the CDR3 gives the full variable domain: DTGVSQNPRHKITKRGQNVTFRCDPISEHNRLYWYRQTLGQGPEFLTYFQNEAQLEKSRLLSDRFSAERPKGSFSTLEIQRTEQGDSAMYLCASSLPRLGGASYEQYFGPGTRLTVT.

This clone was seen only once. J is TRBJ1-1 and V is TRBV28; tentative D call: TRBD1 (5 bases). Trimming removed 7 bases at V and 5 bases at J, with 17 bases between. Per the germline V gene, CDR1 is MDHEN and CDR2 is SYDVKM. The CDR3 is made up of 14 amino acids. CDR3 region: CASTPQGIRTEAFF. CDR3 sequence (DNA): TGTGCCAGCACCCCGCAGGGAATCAGGACTGAAGCTTTCTTT.

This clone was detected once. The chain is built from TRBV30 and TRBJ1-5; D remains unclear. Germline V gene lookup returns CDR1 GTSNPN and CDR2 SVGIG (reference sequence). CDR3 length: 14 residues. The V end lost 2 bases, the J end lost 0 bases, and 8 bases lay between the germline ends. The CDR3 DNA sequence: TGTGCCTGGAGTCAAATTAATAGCAATCAGCCCCAGCATTTT. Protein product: CAWSQINSNQPQHF.

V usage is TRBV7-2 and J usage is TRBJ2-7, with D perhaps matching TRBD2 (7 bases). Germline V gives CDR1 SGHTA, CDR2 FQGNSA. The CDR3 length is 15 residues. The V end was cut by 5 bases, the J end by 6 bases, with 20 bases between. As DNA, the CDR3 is TGTGCCAGCAGCCCCCAGTGGGGGGGCGATCGCGAGCAGTACTTC. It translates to CASSPQWGGDREQYF.

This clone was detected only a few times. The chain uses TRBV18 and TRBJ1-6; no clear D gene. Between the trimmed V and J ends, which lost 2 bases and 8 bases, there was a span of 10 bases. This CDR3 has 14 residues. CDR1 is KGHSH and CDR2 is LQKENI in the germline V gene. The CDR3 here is CASSPGGFDSPLHF. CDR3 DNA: TGTGCCAGCTCACCAGGCGGTTTCGATTCACCCCTCCACTTT.

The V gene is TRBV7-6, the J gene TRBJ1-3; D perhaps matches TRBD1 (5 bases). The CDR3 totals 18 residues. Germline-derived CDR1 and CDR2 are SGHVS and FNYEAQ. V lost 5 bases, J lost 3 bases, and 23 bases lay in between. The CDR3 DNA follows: TGTGCCAGCAGCCAGTGGGGCGGTGGAGGTGGTGATGGAAACACCATATATTTT. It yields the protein CASSQWGGGGGDGNTIYF.

CDR3 nucleotide sequence: TGTGCCAGCTCAAAGGGTGTGGGTGAACTTGAAAAACTGTTTTTT. This translates into CASSKGVGELEKLFF. This chain connects TRBV18 to TRBJ1-4; D uncertain. The CDR3 sequence is 15 residues long. Germline V lookup: CDR1 KGHSH, CDR2 LQKENI. V shed 5 bases and J shed 7 bases, with 17 bases lying between them.

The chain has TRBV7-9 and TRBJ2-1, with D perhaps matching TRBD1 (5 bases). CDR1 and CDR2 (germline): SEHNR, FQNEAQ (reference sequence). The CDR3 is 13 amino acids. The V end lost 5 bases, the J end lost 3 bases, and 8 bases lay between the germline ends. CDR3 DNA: TGTGCCAGCAGCACCGACAGCTACAATGAGCAGTTCTTC. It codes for CASSTDSYNEQFF.

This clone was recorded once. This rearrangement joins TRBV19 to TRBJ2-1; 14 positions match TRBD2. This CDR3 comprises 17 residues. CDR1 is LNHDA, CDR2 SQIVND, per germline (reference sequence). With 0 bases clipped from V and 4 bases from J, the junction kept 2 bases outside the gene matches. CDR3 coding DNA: TGTGCCAGTAGTATAGATGGGACTAGCGGGGGATACAATGAGCAGTTCTTC. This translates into CASSIDGTSGGYNEQFF. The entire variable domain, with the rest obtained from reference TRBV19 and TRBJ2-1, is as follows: DGGITQSPKYLFRKEGQNVTLSCEQNLNHDAMYWYRQDPGQGLRLIYYSQIVNDFQKGDIAEGYSVSREKKESFPLTVTSAQKNPTAFYLCASSIDGTSGGYNEQFFGPGTRLTVL.

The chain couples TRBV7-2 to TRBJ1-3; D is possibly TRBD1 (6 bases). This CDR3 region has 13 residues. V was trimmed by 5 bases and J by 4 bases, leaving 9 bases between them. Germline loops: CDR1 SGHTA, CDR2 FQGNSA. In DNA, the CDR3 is TGTGCCAGCAGCCGGGGGCCCGGAAACACCATATATTTT. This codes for CASSRGPGNTIYF.

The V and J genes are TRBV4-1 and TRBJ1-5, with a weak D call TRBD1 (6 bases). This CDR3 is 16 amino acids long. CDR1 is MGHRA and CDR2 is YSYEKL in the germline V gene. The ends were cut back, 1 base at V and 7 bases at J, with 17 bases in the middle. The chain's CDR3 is CASSQVGGRLPQPQHF. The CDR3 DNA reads TGCGCCAGCAGCCAAGTAGGGGGTCGGCTCCCCCAGCCCCAGCATTTT.

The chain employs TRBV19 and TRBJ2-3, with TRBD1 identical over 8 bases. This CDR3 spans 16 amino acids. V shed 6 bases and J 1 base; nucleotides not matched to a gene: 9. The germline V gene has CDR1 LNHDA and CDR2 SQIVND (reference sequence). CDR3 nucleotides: TGTGCCAGTAGCTCATTCGACAGGGGAGGCACAGATACGCAGTATTTT. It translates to CASSSFDRGGTDTQYF.